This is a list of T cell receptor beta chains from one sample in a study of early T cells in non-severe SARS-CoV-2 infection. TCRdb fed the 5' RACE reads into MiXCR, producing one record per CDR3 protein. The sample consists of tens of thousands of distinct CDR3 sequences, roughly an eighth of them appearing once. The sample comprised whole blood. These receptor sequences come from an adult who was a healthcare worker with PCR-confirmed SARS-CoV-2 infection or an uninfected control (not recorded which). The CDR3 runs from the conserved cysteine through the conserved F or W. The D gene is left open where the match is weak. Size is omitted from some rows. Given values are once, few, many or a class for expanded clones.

CDR3 protein: CASSPSQGASYEQYF; CDR3 DNA: TGTGCCAGCTCACCATCACAGGGGGCGTCCTACGAGCAGTACTTC; J gene: TRBJ2-7; clone size: NA; D gene: TRBD1; V gene: TRBV18
CDR3 protein: CASSGQGAIADTQYF; CDR3 DNA: TGTGCCAGCAGCGGACAGGGGGCTATCGCAGATACGCAGTATTTT; J gene: TRBJ2-3; clone size: NA; D gene: TRBD1; V gene: TRBV7-6
CDR3 protein: CASSLRRGLPLGEQYF; CDR3 DNA: TGTGCCAGCAGCCTCCGAAGGGGACTTCCGCTGGGGGAGCAGTACTTC; J gene: TRBJ2-7; clone size: many; D gene: NA; V gene: TRBV11-2
CDR3 protein: CASSRPGLSGNEQFF; CDR3 DNA: TGTGCCAGCAGCCGACCGGGACTATCAGGAAATGAGCAGTTCTTC; J gene: TRBJ2-1; clone size: many; D gene: TRBD2; V gene: TRBV7-9
CDR3 protein: CASRGQRHNYGYTF; CDR3 DNA: TGTGCCAGCAGGGGACAGAGACACAACTATGGCTACACCTTC; J gene: TRBJ1-2; clone size: few; D gene: TRBD1; V gene: TRBV6-1
CDR3 protein: CASSHPGQFVSGANVLTF; CDR3 DNA: TGTGCCAGCAGCCACCCAGGACAGTTCGTCTCTGGGGCCAACGTCCTGACTTTC; J gene: TRBJ2-6; clone size: many; D gene: NA; V gene: TRBV4-2
CDR3 protein: CSVEGRSQYEQYF; CDR3 DNA: TGCAGCGTTGAAGGTCGTTCTCAATACGAGCAGTACTTC; J gene: TRBJ2-7; clone size: NA; D gene: NA; V gene: TRBV29-1
CDR3 protein: CASSPGTSGRVDNEQFF; CDR3 DNA: TGTGCCAGCAGCCCCGGGACTAGCGGGAGGGTGGACAATGAGCAGTTCTTC; J gene: TRBJ2-1; clone size: many; D gene: TRBD2; V gene: TRBV7-6
CDR3 protein: CASGGDYNEQFF; CDR3 DNA: TGTGCCAGCGGGGGGGACTACAATGAGCAGTTCTTC; J gene: TRBJ2-1; clone size: NA; D gene: TRBD2; V gene: TRBV2
CDR3 protein: CASSLGTEKETQYF; CDR3 DNA: TGCGCCAGCAGCTTGGGGACAGAAAAAGAGACCCAGTACTTC; J gene: TRBJ2-5; clone size: many; D gene: NA; V gene: TRBV5-1
CDR3 protein: CASSLEAGETLETQYF; CDR3 DNA: TGCGCCAGCAGCTTGGAGGCAGGGGAGACGTTGGAGACCCAGTACTTC; J gene: TRBJ2-5; clone size: many; D gene: NA; V gene: TRBV5-1
CDR3 protein: CASSPRGANVLTF; CDR3 DNA: TGTGCCAGCAGCCCCCGGGGGGCCAACGTCCTGACTTTC; J gene: TRBJ2-6; clone size: NA; D gene: NA; V gene: TRBV12-3/TRBV12-4
CDR3 protein: CSARDLGALGYTF; CDR3 DNA: TGCAGTGCTAGAGATTTGGGGGCGCTTGGCTACACCTTC; J gene: TRBJ1-2; clone size: NA; D gene: NA; V gene: TRBV20-1
CDR3 protein: CASRGSVVVWGEQFF; CDR3 DNA: TGTGCCAGCAGGGGATCGGTTGTGGTATGGGGTGAGCAGTTCTTC; J gene: TRBJ2-1; clone size: NA; D gene: NA; V gene: TRBV6-2/TRBV6-3
CDR3 protein: CASTSPPREQFF; CDR3 DNA: TGTGCCAGCACCTCCCCCCCCCGGGAGCAGTTCTTC; J gene: TRBJ2-1; clone size: NA; D gene: NA; V gene: TRBV5-6
CDR3 protein: CASSPRTGVETQYF; CDR3 DNA: TGTGCCAGCAGTCCACGGACAGGGGTGGAGACCCAGTACTTC; J gene: TRBJ2-5; clone size: few; D gene: TRBD1; V gene: TRBV12-3/TRBV12-4
CDR3 protein: CASSPYSGNNEQFF; CDR3 DNA: TGTGCCAGCAGCCCCTATAGCGGGAACAATGAGCAGTTCTTC; J gene: TRBJ2-1; clone size: few; D gene: TRBD2; V gene: TRBV11-2
CDR3 protein: CASSLSGYHEQYF; CDR3 DNA: TGTGCCAGCAGCCTCTCAGGGTACCACGAGCAGTACTTC; J gene: TRBJ2-7; clone size: NA; D gene: NA; V gene: TRBV27
CDR3 protein: CASSPRTGGLNEQFF; CDR3 DNA: TGTGCCAGCAGTCCCCGGACAGGGGGCTTGAATGAGCAGTTCTTC; J gene: TRBJ2-1; clone size: many; D gene: TRBD1; V gene: TRBV12-3/TRBV12-4
CDR3 protein: CASSFTGLGQETQYF; CDR3 DNA: TGCGCCAGCAGCTTCACAGGGTTGGGCCAAGAGACCCAGTACTTC; J gene: TRBJ2-5; clone size: few; D gene: NA; V gene: TRBV5-1
CDR3 protein: CSANFGTSVGVGANEQFF; CDR3 DNA: TGCAGTGCTAATTTCGGGACTAGCGTAGGAGTGGGGGCAAATGAGCAGTTCTTC; J gene: TRBJ2-1; clone size: NA; D gene: TRBD2; V gene: TRBV20-1
CDR3 protein: CASSPYGGNEQFF; CDR3 DNA: TGTGCCAGCTCTCCCTATGGGGGCAATGAGCAGTTCTTC; J gene: TRBJ2-1; clone size: many; D gene: NA; V gene: TRBV18
CDR3 protein: CASSRQGFGFYEQYF; CDR3 DNA: TGTGCCAGCAGCAGACAGGGGTTCGGTTTCTACGAGCAGTACTTC; J gene: TRBJ2-7; clone size: few; D gene: TRBD1; V gene: TRBV6-5
CDR3 protein: CASSDAQGAWQPQHF; CDR3 DNA: TGTGCCAGTAGTGATGCTCAGGGGGCTTGGCAGCCCCAGCATTTT; J gene: TRBJ1-5; clone size: few; D gene: TRBD1; V gene: TRBV19
CDR3 protein: CASSSQKETGVSGANVLTF; CDR3 DNA: TGCGCCAGCAGCTCCCAAAAAGAGACAGGGGTCTCTGGGGCCAACGTCCTGACTTTC; J gene: TRBJ2-6; clone size: many; D gene: TRBD1; V gene: TRBV5-1
CDR3 protein: CASSLKGGGNTIYF; CDR3 DNA: TGTGCCAGCAGCTTAAAGGGGGGGGGAAACACCATATATTTT; J gene: TRBJ1-3; clone size: many; D gene: NA; V gene: TRBV7-2
CDR3 protein: CASSVGLIATDTQYF; CDR3 DNA: TGCGCCAGCAGCGTGGGGCTCATAGCCACAGATACGCAGTATTTT; J gene: TRBJ2-3; clone size: NA; D gene: NA; V gene: TRBV5-1